This T cell receptor beta chain emerged from a study of T cells after posttransplantation cyclophosphamide. Notes on the study in general: Blood and skin or GI T cell repertoires showed limited TRB overlap.

Sequenced by immunoSEQ multiplex PCR; TCRdb stores in-frame clones only, minus some. The sample holds thousands of clones, about three fifths seen once. A word on this clone: The antigen is unknown.

This related bone marrow graft donor gave peripheral blood on the day of marrow donation. The clonotype comes from a woman between 25 and 40 years old in good health and a related stem cell transplant donor. The specimen was memory CD8+ T cells sorted from blood.

The CDR3 loop reads CASSEWRGQETQYF. DNA of the CDR3: TGTGCCAGCAGTGAATGGCGGGGCCAAGAGACCCAGTACTTC. The chain links TRBV6-1 to TRBJ2-5, with D tentatively TRBD2 (6 bases). The CDR3 sequence is 14 residues long. V was trimmed by 2 bases and J by 1 base, leaving 8 bases between them. Germline CDR1 and CDR2: MNHNS and SASEGT.